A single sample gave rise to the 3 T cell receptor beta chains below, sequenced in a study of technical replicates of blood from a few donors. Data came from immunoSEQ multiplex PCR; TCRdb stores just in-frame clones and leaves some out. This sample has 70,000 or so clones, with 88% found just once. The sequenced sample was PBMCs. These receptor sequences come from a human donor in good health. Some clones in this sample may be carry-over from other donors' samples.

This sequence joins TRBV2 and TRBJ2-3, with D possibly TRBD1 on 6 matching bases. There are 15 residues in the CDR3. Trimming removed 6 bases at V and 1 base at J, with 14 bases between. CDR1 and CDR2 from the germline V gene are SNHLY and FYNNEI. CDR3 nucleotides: TGTGCCAGCAGCGCACAGGGTCTAGGCACAGATACGCAGTATTTT. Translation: CASSAQGLGTDTQYF.

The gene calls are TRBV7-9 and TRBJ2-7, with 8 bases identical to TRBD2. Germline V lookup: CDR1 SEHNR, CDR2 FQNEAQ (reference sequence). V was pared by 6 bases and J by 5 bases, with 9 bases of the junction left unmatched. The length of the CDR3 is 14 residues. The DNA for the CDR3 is TGTGCCAGCAGTCCATTTCGGGGGGGACACGAGCAGTACTTC. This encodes CASSPFRGGHEQYF.

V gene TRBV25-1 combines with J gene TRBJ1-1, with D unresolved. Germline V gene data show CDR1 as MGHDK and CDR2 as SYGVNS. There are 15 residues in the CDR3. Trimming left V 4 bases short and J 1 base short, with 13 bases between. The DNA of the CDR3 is TGTGCCAGCAGTGGGGAGATTCACAGGAACACTGAAGCTTTCTTT. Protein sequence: CASSGEIHRNTEAFF.